Presented here are 10 T cell receptor beta chains from one specimen sequenced in a study of T cells in Graves' hyperthyroidism and ophthalmopathy. The TCR beta CDR3 regions underwent amplification using RNA transcripts as the source. The HTBI primer set drove a first-round RT-PCR of the TCR CDR3. One entry per CDR3 protein, called by TCRdb with MiXCR from the multiplex PCR reads. This sample has around 500,000 distinct CDR3 sequences, with 16% found just once. Specimen: blood. The receptors were gathered from a woman younger than 45 with Graves' ophthalmopathy.

This clonotype showed up many times. CDR3 amino acids: CASSFIGGNYEQYF. CDR3 nucleotide sequence: TGTGCCAGCAGTTTTATCGGAGGCAACTACGAGCAGTACTTC. The chain uses TRBV28 and TRBJ2-7, with TRBD2 as a possible D gene (5 bases). The CDR3 runs to 14 residues. Trimming left V 3 bases short and J 3 bases short, with 12 bases between. The germline CDR1 and CDR2 sequences are MDHEN and SYDVKM.

Concerning this clonotype: A read error is possible here, since a much larger clone lies one base away. This chain's CDR3 is CASSILAGTVTQYF. DNA of the CDR3: TGCGCCAGCAGCATACTAGCGGGAACAGTTACGCAGTATTTT. The chain has TRBV5-1 and TRBJ2-3, with TRBD2 matching over 10 bases. The CDR3 is made up of 14 amino acids. Germline values: CDR1 SGHRS, CDR2 YFSETQ.

This clonotype was picked up a small number of times. The V and J genes are TRBV7-9 and TRBJ2-2; 10 bases line up with TRBD1. This CDR3 has 18 residues. V shed 5 bases and J 3 bases; nucleotides not matched to a gene: 12. CDR1 is SEHNR, CDR2 FQNEAQ, per germline (reference sequence). As DNA, the CDR3 is TGTGCCAGCAGCCCATACCGGGACAGGGGAACCGACACCGGGGAGCTGTTTTTT. Translating gives CASSPYRDRGTDTGELFF. Complete variable domain (other parts from reference TRBV7-9 and TRBJ2-2): DTGVSQNPRHKITKRGQNVTFRCDPISEHNRLYWYRQTLGQGPEFLTYFQNEAQLEKSRLLSDRFSAERPKGSFSTLEIQRTEQGDSAMYLCASSPYRDRGTDTGELFFGEGSRLTVL.

This clonotype was seen more than once but under ten times. This chain joins TRBV4-2 and TRBJ2-5; 12 bases match TRBD1. The trim removed 4 bases at V and 5 bases at J, leaving 8 bases unmatched. The CDR3 is 16 amino acids. Germline CDR1 and CDR2: LGHNA and YNFKEQ. CDR3 in amino acids: CASSLRDRGRWETQYF. The DNA for the CDR3 is TGTGCCAGCAGCCTCCGGGACAGGGGGCGCTGGGAGACCCAGTACTTC.

V and J are TRBV5-4 and TRBJ1-5; D remains ambiguous. The CDR3 is made up of 13 amino acids. The germline gives CDR1 SGHNT, CDR2 YYREEE (reference sequence). Trimming shortened V by 0 bases and J by 4 bases, and 5 bases separated the two germline ends. CDR3 sequence (DNA): TGTGCCAGCAGCTTGGAGCCTAATCAGCCCCAGCATTTT. This encodes CASSLEPNQPQHF. Based on the CDR3 plus reference TRBV5-4 and TRBJ1-5, the full variable domain is ETGVTQSPTHLIKTRGQQVTLRCSSQSGHNTVSWYQQALGQGPQFIFQYYREEENGRGNFPPRFSGLQFPNYSSELNVNALELDDSALYLCASSLEPNQPQHFGDGTRLSIL.

As regards this clonotype: Likely a read error: the CDR3 ends without its conserved phenylalanine or tryptophan. This chain connects TRBV7-9 to TRBJ1-1; D unresolved. Germline loops: CDR1 SEHNR, CDR2 FQNEAQ (reference sequence). The CDR3 runs to 14 residues. The CDR3 coding sequence is TGTGCCAGCAGCACCCCCGTCACGAACACTGGAGCTTTCTCT. The encoded protein is CASSTPVTNTGAFS.

There are many counts of this clonotype. This chain uses TRBV18 with TRBJ2-1; 9 bases are shared with TRBD2. Germline V CDR1 and CDR2: KGHSH, LQKENI. Germline trimming cut 2 bases from V and 2 bases from J; bases unmatched to any gene: 4. This CDR3 has 16 residues. The CDR3 region is CASSPKAGGTYNEQFF. In nucleotides, the CDR3 is TGTGCCAGCTCACCAAAAGCGGGAGGAACCTACAATGAGCAGTTCTTC.

The chain employs TRBV5-1 and TRBJ2-1; D is possibly TRBD1 or TRBD2 (6 bases each). CDR1 is SGHRS, CDR2 YFSETQ, per germline. CDR3 length: 14 amino acids. The ends were cut back, 0 bases at V and 5 bases at J, with 9 bases in the middle. CDR3 amino acids: CASSLEGGNNEQFF. CDR3 bases: TGCGCCAGCAGCTTGGAAGGGGGGAACAATGAGCAGTTCTTC.

This clonotype has just a few counts. The chain is built from TRBV27 and TRBJ2-1; 11 bases are shared with TRBD2. Germline CDR1 reads MNHEY; CDR2 reads SMNVEV (reference sequence). The CDR3 consists of 15 residues. V was pared by 4 bases and J by 6 bases, with 5 bases of the junction left unmatched. The CDR3 loop is CASSSTTSGANEQFF. CDR3 bases: TGTGCCAGCAGTTCAACGACTAGCGGGGCCAATGAGCAGTTCTTC.

This clonotype was detected ten times or more. J is TRBJ1-5 and V is TRBV7-2, with TRBD1 identical over 8 bases. With V trimmed by 4 bases and J by 4 bases, 6 bases remained unmatched. Germline V CDR1 and CDR2: SGHTA, FQGNSA. CDR3 length: 15 amino acids. The CDR3 reads CASSSTGTGNQPQHF. CDR3 coding DNA: TGTGCCAGCAGCTCTACCGGGACAGGTAATCAGCCCCAGCATTTT. The full variable domain, rest sourced from reference TRBV7-2 and TRBJ1-5, is GAGVSQSPSNKVTEKGKDVELRCDPISGHTALYWYRQSLGQGLEFLIYFQGNSAPDKSGLPSDRFSAERTGGSVSTLTIQRTQQEDSAVYLCASSSTGTGNQPQHFGDGTRLSIL.